This is a list of T cell receptor beta chains from one sample in a study of T cells after yellow fever vaccination. MiXCR, run by TCRdb on the 5' RACE reads, gives a single entry per CDR3 protein. This table has approximately 300,000 distinct CDR3 sequences, more than 8.5% appearing once. Sequenced here: PBMCs, sampled on the day of the first yellow fever vaccination. The source of these receptors is a young man who received the YFV17D yellow fever vaccine. The CDR3 runs from the conserved cysteine through the conserved F or W. The order of the fields is V gene, D gene, clone size, J gene, CDR3 DNA, CDR3 protein. The D gene is left open where the match is weak. For some rows the clone size is stated as once, few or many, or as a class when expanded; others skip it.

v_gene: TRBV4-2; d_gene: .; abundance: .; j_gene: TRBJ2-5; CDR3nt: TGTGCCAGCAGCCAAGTATACGGGGGGGGACAGGGAATCGAGACCCAGTACTTC; CDR3aa: CASSQVYGGGQGIETQYF
v_gene: TRBV6-5; d_gene: .; abundance: few; j_gene: TRBJ1-1; CDR3nt: TGTGCCAGCAGTTACTCGAATCAGAATTGGGCTGAAGCTTTCTTT; CDR3aa: CASSYSNQNWAEAFF
v_gene: TRBV3-1; d_gene: .; abundance: many; j_gene: TRBJ1-6; CDR3nt: TGTGCCAGCAGCCCCACAGGGTTCTATAATTCACCCCTCCACTTT; CDR3aa: CASSPTGFYNSPLHF
v_gene: TRBV7-9; d_gene: TRBD1; abundance: few; j_gene: TRBJ2-1; CDR3nt: TGTGCCAGCAGTGCCGGGACAGGGGTGACCTACAATGAGCAGTTCTTC; CDR3aa: CASSAGTGVTYNEQFF
v_gene: TRBV7-9; d_gene: .; abundance: .; j_gene: TRBJ2-3; CDR3nt: TGTGCCAGCAGCCCCAGCGGCGGTACGCAGTATTTT; CDR3aa: CASSPSGGTQYF
v_gene: TRBV29-1; d_gene: TRBD2; abundance: .; j_gene: TRBJ2-1; CDR3nt: TGCAGCGTGAAGGGACTAGTGAGCAATGAGCAGTTCTTC; CDR3aa: CSVKGLVSNEQFF
v_gene: TRBV6-1; d_gene: .; abundance: .; j_gene: TRBJ2-5; CDR3nt: TGTGCCAGCACTCTACTCGGGGAGACCCAGTACTTC; CDR3aa: CASTLLGETQYF
v_gene: TRBV6-2/TRBV6-3; d_gene: TRBD1; abundance: .; j_gene: TRBJ1-2; CDR3nt: TGTGCCAGCAGTGATGACAGGGCATTTGGCTACACCTTC; CDR3aa: CASSDDRAFGYTF
v_gene: TRBV12-3/TRBV12-4; d_gene: TRBD2; abundance: few; j_gene: TRBJ2-5; CDR3nt: TGTGCCAGCAGTTTAGCGGGGAGCGGGGAGGAGACCCAGTACTTC; CDR3aa: CASSLAGSGEETQYF
v_gene: TRBV11-2; d_gene: TRBD2; abundance: .; j_gene: TRBJ2-2; CDR3nt: TGTGCCAGCAGCTTGCCGGGACTAGCGGGGGGCCTTAGCCACTGGGAGCTGTTTTTT; CDR3aa: CASSLPGLAGGLSHWELFF
v_gene: TRBV11-2; d_gene: TRBD2; abundance: few; j_gene: TRBJ2-5; CDR3nt: TGTGCCAGCAGCTTGGAAGTGGGCGGGGGGGCACGAGAGACCCAGTACTTC; CDR3aa: CASSLEVGGGARETQYF
v_gene: TRBV15; d_gene: TRBD2; abundance: few; j_gene: TRBJ2-5; CDR3nt: TGTGCCACCAGCAGAGATCCGGCTAGCGGGGGGAACCTCCAAGAGACCCAGTACTTC; CDR3aa: CATSRDPASGGNLQETQYF
v_gene: TRBV12-3/TRBV12-4; d_gene: .; abundance: few; j_gene: TRBJ1-1; CDR3nt: TGTGCCAGCAGTTTATGGGTCGTGAACACTGAAGCTTTCTTT; CDR3aa: CASSLWVVNTEAFF
v_gene: TRBV7-9; d_gene: .; abundance: .; j_gene: TRBJ2-7; CDR3nt: TGTGCCAGCAGCTTAGGTAGCCGTTCCTACGAGCAGTACTTC; CDR3aa: CASSLGSRSYEQYF
v_gene: TRBV7-9; d_gene: .; abundance: few; j_gene: TRBJ1-2; CDR3nt: TGTGCCAGCGGGGGGGGCAGGCGGGATGAGGACTACACCTTC; CDR3aa: CASGGGRRDEDYTF
v_gene: TRBV21-1; d_gene: .; abundance: .; j_gene: TRBJ2-1; CDR3nt: TGTGCCAGCATGGACATGATATATAACAATGAGCAGTTCTTC; CDR3aa: CASMDMIYNNEQFF
v_gene: TRBV19; d_gene: .; abundance: .; j_gene: TRBJ1-2; CDR3nt: TGTGCCAGTAGGCCGGGACTTAACTATGGCTACACCTTC; CDR3aa: CASRPGLNYGYTF
v_gene: TRBV18; d_gene: TRBD2; abundance: few; j_gene: TRBJ2-6; CDR3nt: TGTGCCAGCTCACCACTAGCGGGGGTTACCTCTGGGGCCAACGTCCTGACTTTC; CDR3aa: CASSPLAGVTSGANVLTF
v_gene: TRBV30; d_gene: .; abundance: .; j_gene: TRBJ2-5; CDR3nt: TGTGCCTGGAGTGTAATGCGGGTAGTACAAGAGACCCAGTACTTC; CDR3aa: CAWSVMRVVQETQYF
v_gene: TRBV20-1; d_gene: .; abundance: .; j_gene: TRBJ1-1; CDR3nt: TGCAGTGCTAGCACATGGGAGCTTGAAGCTTTCTTT; CDR3aa: CSASTWELEAFF
v_gene: TRBV29-1; d_gene: .; abundance: .; j_gene: TRBJ2-5; CDR3nt: TGCAGCGTTGAAATCACTAGCTCCGAGACCCAGTACTTC; CDR3aa: CSVEITSSETQYF
v_gene: TRBV4-1; d_gene: .; abundance: .; j_gene: TRBJ2-7; CDR3nt: TGCGCCAGCAGCCCTAACCCGGGACTGGACTACGAGCAGTACTTC; CDR3aa: CASSPNPGLDYEQYF
v_gene: TRBV5-1; d_gene: .; abundance: .; j_gene: TRBJ2-7; CDR3nt: TGCGCCAGCAGCCCTCAAGGACTGGCAAGCTCCTACGAGCAGTACTTC; CDR3aa: CASSPQGLASSYEQYF
v_gene: TRBV5-1; d_gene: TRBD1; abundance: many; j_gene: TRBJ2-7; CDR3nt: TGCGCCAGCAGCTTCCCGGGACAGTCCTACGAGCAGTACTTC; CDR3aa: CASSFPGQSYEQYF
v_gene: TRBV25-1; d_gene: .; abundance: few; j_gene: TRBJ1-2; CDR3nt: TGTGCCAGTCAACAGGAATTCTATGGCTACACCTTC; CDR3aa: CASQQEFYGYTF
v_gene: TRBV20-1; d_gene: .; abundance: .; j_gene: TRBJ1-2; CDR3nt: TGCAGTGCTAGCCTACCAGGGACGGAAAAAATCGGCTACACCTTC; CDR3aa: CSASLPGTEKIGYTF
v_gene: TRBV7-2; d_gene: TRBD2; abundance: few; j_gene: TRBJ2-1; CDR3nt: TGTGCCAGTGGGACACCAACTGAGAGACTAGCGGGGGTCCCCTCCTACAATGAGCAGTTCTTC; CDR3aa: CASGTPTERLAGVPSYNEQFF
v_gene: TRBV5-1; d_gene: .; abundance: few; j_gene: TRBJ2-5; CDR3nt: TGCGCCAGCAGACAAAATCTAGATACAGAGACCCAGTACTTC; CDR3aa: CASRQNLDTETQYF
v_gene: TRBV7-2; d_gene: .; abundance: many; j_gene: TRBJ1-1; CDR3nt: TGTGCCAGCAGCCTACGAAACTCGAACACTGAAGCTTTCTTT; CDR3aa: CASSLRNSNTEAFF
v_gene: TRBV20-1; d_gene: .; abundance: few; j_gene: TRBJ1-2; CDR3nt: TGCAGTGCTAGAGCGCAGCGCGGGAACACCTTC; CDR3aa: CSARAQRGNTF
v_gene: TRBV4-1; d_gene: TRBD2; abundance: many; j_gene: TRBJ2-1; CDR3nt: TGCGCCAGCAGCCATCTCCTGGTAGTTAGCGGGGGTTACAATGAGCAGTTCTTC; CDR3aa: CASSHLLVVSGGYNEQFF
v_gene: TRBV5-1; d_gene: .; abundance: .; j_gene: TRBJ1-1; CDR3nt: TGCGCCAGCAGCTTGGCCGGCAGTGGGGCTTTCTTT; CDR3aa: CASSLAGSGAFF